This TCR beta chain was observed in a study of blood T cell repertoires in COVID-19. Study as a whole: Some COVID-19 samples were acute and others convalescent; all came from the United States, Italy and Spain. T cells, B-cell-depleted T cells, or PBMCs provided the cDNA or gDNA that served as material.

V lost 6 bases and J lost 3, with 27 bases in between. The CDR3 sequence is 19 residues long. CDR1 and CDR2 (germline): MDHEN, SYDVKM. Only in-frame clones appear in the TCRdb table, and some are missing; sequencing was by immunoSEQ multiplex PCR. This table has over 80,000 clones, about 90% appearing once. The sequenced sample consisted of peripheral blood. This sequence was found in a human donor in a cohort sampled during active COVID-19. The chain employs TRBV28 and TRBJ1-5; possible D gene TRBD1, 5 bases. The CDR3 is CASRHHSFKTGENNQPQHF. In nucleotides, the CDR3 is TGTGCCAGCAGACATCACTCCTTTAAGACGGGGGAGAACAATCAGCCCCAGCATTTT.